The source of this T cell receptor (beta chain) is a study of molecular identifiers for immune sequencing clone quantification. Study results and caveats: More than 99% of effector molecules, versus under 1% of naive-cell molecules, belonged to clones above 20 RNA copies.

Germline CDR1 KGHSH, CDR2 LQKENI. Between the trimmed V and J ends, which lost 2 bases and 1 base, there was a span of 14 bases. The CDR3 is 16 amino acids. Previously described methods and listed TCR primers were used for bulk TCR libraries. TCRdb reanalysed the PCR reads using MiXCR and keeps one entry per CDR3 protein. The sample has 79,000 or so distinct CDR3 sequences; around a quarter are singletons. This clonotype appeared many times. No antigen is known for it. The sample consisted of naive CD8+ T cells from blood, with Jurkat cell RNA spiked in. The subset here: FACS-sorted CD8+CD4-CCR7+CD45RA+ naive T cells. The rearrangement joins TRBV18 to TRBJ1-1; possible D gene TRBD1, 6 bases. The sequence was obtained from a human donor in good health. Some libraries in this study had Jurkat cell RNA spiked in. The CDR3 DNA follows: TGTGCCAGCTCACCAACCTTACCGGGACAGAACACTGAAGCTTTCTTT. It yields the protein CASSPTLPGQNTEAFF.